This T cell receptor beta chain was sequenced during a study of tissue T cells after allogeneic stem cell transplantation. Time point described: mouse harvest day 7 after allogeneic transplant. Tail vein injection delivered 10^7 T-cell-depleted bone marrow cells and 10^6 splenic CD5+ T cells. Method: immunoSEQ multiplex PCR; TCRdb's copy keeps in-frame clones and lacks some. The top ten hold around 5.9% of the sample, which has almost 6,000 clones, 40% to 50% seen once. Regarding this clone: The gene names given are mouse names. The CDR3 goes on 1 residue after the read ends, and that part is filled in from the germline J gene.

CDR1 KGHPV and CDR2 FQNQEV come from the germline V gene (reference sequence). V shed 1 base and J shed 1 base, with 6 bases lying between them. The CDR3 extends over 14 amino acids. This TCR came from a female BALB/c mouse given C57BL/6 T cells with graft-versus-host disease after an allogeneic hematopoietic cell transplant. Sequencing was done on a sample of gut tissue. The rearrangement uses TRBV26 and TRBJ2-4; possible D gene TRBD1, 6 bases. CDR3 protein: CASSLYRGQNTLYF. CDR3 DNA (partial): TGTGCCAGCAGTCTGTACAGGGGTCAAAACACCTTGTAC.